This T cell receptor (beta chain) was sequenced during a study of tumor and adjacent non-tumor tissue in lung cancer. This clonotype was counted a single time. A modified ARM-PCR protocol with three rounds of nested PCR amplified TCRbeta. TCRdb ran MiXCR on the multiplex PCR reads and lists one entry per CDR3 protein. The sample has 90,000 to 100,000 distinct CDR3 sequences; 80% are singletons. RNA was extracted from bulk tissue without any cell sorting. Distant lung tissue was collected more than 3 cm away from the tumor edge. With 6 bases removed from V and 0 bases from J, the gap between germline ends came to 15 bases. This CDR3 has 17 residues. Germline CDR1 reads PRHDT; CDR2 reads FYEKMQ (reference sequence).

The chain couples TRBV13 to TRBJ1-6; D gene unclear. The specimen sequenced was distant non-tumor lung tissue. This receptor was taken from a man between 60 and 75 years old with small cell lung cancer. The CDR3, as DNA: TGTGCCAGCAGACAAAACCACGGAGGCTCCTATAATTCACCCCTCCACTTT. Encoded protein: CASRQNHGGSYNSPLHF.